Below are 9 T cell receptor beta chains sequenced from a single sample in a study of cytomegalovirus exposure and HLA in healthy donors. The PCR ran on 60 Vbeta and 13 Jbeta primers. The assay was immunoSEQ multiplex PCR, and TCRdb's table has in-frame clones only and misses some. The sample's table shows tens of thousands of clones. Material for sequencing was PBMCs. These receptors all stem from a woman under 30 in good health and CMV-seronegative.

The rearrangement joins TRBV19 to TRBJ1-2; weak D call: TRBD1 (6 bases). From germline, CDR1 is LNHDA and CDR2 SQIVND (reference sequence). The CDR3 consists of 15 residues. The V gene lost 4 bases and the J gene lost 2 bases, with 14 bases spanning the gap. The DNA of the CDR3 is TGTGCCAGTAGTAAAAACAGGGAGTCCAACTATGGCTACACCTTC. Amino acid sequence: CASSKNRESNYGYTF.

The rearrangement joins TRBV5-1 to TRBJ1-6; 10 nucleotides line up with TRBD1. CDR3 length equals 14 residues. J gave up 9 bases and V 7 bases, and 7 bases lay outside the gene matches. CDR1 SGHRS and CDR2 YFSETQ come from the germline V gene. The CDR3 bases are TGCGCCAGCGGGACAGGGGCGTACGGTTCACCCCTCCACTTT. It codes for CASGTGAYGSPLHF.

V is TRBV2 and J is TRBJ2-3; 9 bases match TRBD1. V dropped 8 bases and J dropped 5; count of bases not matched to a gene: 11. The germline V gene encodes CDR1 SNHLY and CDR2 FYNNEI. The CDR3 totals 15 residues. CDR3 nucleotide sequence: TGTGCCAGCCACAGGGGGCAGGCTTCAGTAGATACGCAGTATTTT. Amino acid sequence: CASHRGQASVDTQYF.

The chain carries TRBV27 and TRBJ1-6; D gene ambiguous. Germline loops: CDR1 MNHEY, CDR2 SMNVEV (reference sequence). The V and J ends lost 2 bases and 10 bases respectively, with 15 bases between them. CDR3 length equals 15 residues. The CDR3 DNA follows: TGTGCCAGCAGTTTAGTGCGGGTAGGTGCATCACCCCTCCACTTT. The encoded protein is CASSLVRVGASPLHF.

The chain combines TRBV6-5 with TRBJ1-6; D is possibly TRBD1 (5 bases). Between the trimmed V and J ends, which lost 6 bases and 6 bases, there was a span of 12 bases. This CDR3 comprises 14 residues. Germline loops: CDR1 MNHEY, CDR2 SVGAGI. This CDR3 is CASRALGVNSPLHF. The CDR3 DNA reads as TGTGCCAGCAGAGCTCTAGGGGTTAATTCACCCCTCCACTTT.

V and J are TRBV27 and TRBJ2-5; perhaps TRBD1 as D (6 bases). This CDR3 is 15 amino acids long. The germline CDR1 and CDR2 sequences are MNHEY and SMNVEV (reference sequence). V gave up 5 bases and J gave up 3 bases, with 16 bases separating them. The CDR3: CASSLRDTFKETQYF. As DNA, the CDR3 is TGTGCCAGCAGTCTGAGGGACACCTTCAAAGAGACCCAGTACTTC.

This chain links TRBV18 with TRBJ2-3; TRBD2 is a possible D gene (7 bases). CDR1 is KGHSH and CDR2 is LQKENI in the germline V gene. The CDR3 length is 12 residues. V gave up 5 bases and J gave up 5 bases, with 8 bases separating them. The CDR3 sequence: CASSRGGDTQYF. In DNA form, the CDR3 reads TGTGCCAGCTCAAGGGGGGGAGATACGCAGTATTTT.

J is TRBJ1-2 and V is TRBV7-9; TRBD1 aligns across 9 bases. V shed 5 bases, J shed 5 bases, and the junction held 3 bases outside the gene matches. Germline V CDR1 and CDR2: SEHNR, FQNEAQ (reference sequence). The CDR3 totals 13 residues. The CDR3 DNA is TGTGCCAGCAGCGTTGGGACAGGGTATGGCTACACCTTC. Its protein product is CASSVGTGYGYTF.

The V gene is TRBV15, the J gene TRBJ1-6; 7 nucleotides match TRBD1. CDR3 size: 13 residues. Trimming cost V 8 bases and J 9 bases; bases outside gene matches: 7. Germline-derived CDR1 and CDR2 are LNHNV and YYDKDF (reference sequence). CDR3 region: CATCDRAGSPLHF. The CDR3 DNA sequence: TGTGCCACCTGTGACAGGGCGGGTTCACCCCTCCACTTT.